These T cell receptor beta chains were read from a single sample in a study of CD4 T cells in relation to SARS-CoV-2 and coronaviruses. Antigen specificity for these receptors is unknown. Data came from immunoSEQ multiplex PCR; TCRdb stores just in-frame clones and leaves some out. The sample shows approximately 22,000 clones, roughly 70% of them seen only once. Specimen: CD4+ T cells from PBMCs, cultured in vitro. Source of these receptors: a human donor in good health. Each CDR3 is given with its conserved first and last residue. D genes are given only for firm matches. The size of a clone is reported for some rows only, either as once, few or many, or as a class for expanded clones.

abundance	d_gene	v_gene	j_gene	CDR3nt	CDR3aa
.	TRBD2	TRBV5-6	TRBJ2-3	TGTGCCAGCAGACCGGGACTAGCGGGCTCTAGCACAGATACGCAGTATTTT	CASRPGLAGSSTDTQYF
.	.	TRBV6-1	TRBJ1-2	TGTGCCAGCAGTGAATCTCCAGGGACTAACTATGGCTACACCTTC	CASSESPGTNYGYTF
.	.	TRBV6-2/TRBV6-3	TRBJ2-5	TGTGCCAGCAGCAGGCCCCATGGGCAAGAGACCCAGTACTTC	CASSRPHGQETQYF
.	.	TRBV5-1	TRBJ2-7	TGCGCCAGCAGCTTGTTTCTATACTCCTCCGAGCAGTACTTC	CASSLFLYSSEQYF
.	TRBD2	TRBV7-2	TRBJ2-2	TGTGCCAGCAGCTTAGTAGCGGGAGGCACCGGGGAGCTGTTTTTT	CASSLVAGGTGELFF
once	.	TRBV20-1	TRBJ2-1	TGCAGTGCTAGACGCAATGAGCAGTTCTTC	CSARRNEQFF
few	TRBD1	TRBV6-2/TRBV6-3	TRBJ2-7	TGTGCCAGCAGTCTTCCTCCGGGACAGGCATATTACGAGCAGTACTTC	CASSLPPGQAYYEQYF
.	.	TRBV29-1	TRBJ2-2	TGCAGCGTTGAAGGTTCCGGGGGCACCGGGGAGCTGTTTTTT	CSVEGSGGTGELFF
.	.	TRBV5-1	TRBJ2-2	TGCGCCAGCAGCTTCGGAACGGCGAACACCGGGGAGCTGTTTTTT	CASSFGTANTGELFF
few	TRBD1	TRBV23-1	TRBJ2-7	TGCGCCAGCAGTCACCGGGACAGGCCCTATTCCGCCTCCTACGAGCAGTACTTC	CASSHRDRPYSASYEQYF
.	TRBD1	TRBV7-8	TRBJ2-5	TGTGCCAGCAGCAAGGGCAGGGGGCAGGAGACCCAGTACTTC	CASSKGRGQETQYF
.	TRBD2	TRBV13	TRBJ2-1	TGTGCCAGCAGCCCGATAGCGGGGGGGCCGTACAATGAGCAGTTCTTC	CASSPIAGGPYNEQFF
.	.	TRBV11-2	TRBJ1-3	TGTGCCAGCAGATGGGGGGCGCAGGGAAACACCATATATTTT	CASRWGAQGNTIYF
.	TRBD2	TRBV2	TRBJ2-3	TGTGCCAGCAGTGAAGGCCAACTAGCGGGGGCCACAGATACGCAGTATTTT	CASSEGQLAGATDTQYF